The rows below give T cell receptor beta chains drawn from one sample of a study of blood T cell repertoires in COVID-19. Sequenced by immunoSEQ multiplex PCR; TCRdb stores in-frame clones only, minus some. The sample has almost 55,000 clones; over 75% are singletons. Sequenced material: peripheral blood. The receptor source for this set is a man over 45 with active COVID-19. CDR3s include the opening cysteine and the closing phenylalanine or tryptophan. A D gene is named only where the DNA matches it firmly.

J: TRBJ2-3; V: TRBV4-2; D: TRBD1; DNA: TGTGCCAGCAGCCAAGGGGACAGGGCCACAGATACGCAGTATTTT; CDR3: CASSQGDRATDTQYF
J: TRBJ1-2; V: TRBV20-1; D: TRBD1; DNA: TGCAGTGCTAGTCCGGGACAGGGAGGCTACACCTTC; CDR3: CSASPGQGGYTF
J: TRBJ1-2; V: TRBV5-1; D: -; DNA: TGCGCCAGCAGCTTGGAGGCAGGGGAGTGGGCTGGCTACACCTTC; CDR3: CASSLEAGEWAGYTF
J: TRBJ1-1; V: TRBV7-2; D: -; DNA: TGTGCCAGCAGCTTAGGGGTCAGGGTGCCGAACACTGAAGCTTTCTTT; CDR3: CASSLGVRVPNTEAFF
J: TRBJ1-1; V: TRBV18; D: -; DNA: TGTGCCAGCTCACAAAGGGACACTCCGGGCACTGAAGCTTTCTTT; CDR3: CASSQRDTPGTEAFF
J: TRBJ1-6; V: TRBV28; D: -; DNA: TGTGCCAGCAGTGGGAACAGGGCGCCGAATTCACCCCTCCACTTT; CDR3: CASSGNRAPNSPLHF
J: TRBJ1-2; V: TRBV28; D: -; DNA: TGTGCCAGCAGTTTACCAGCTAACTATGGCTACACCTTC; CDR3: CASSLPANYGYTF
J: TRBJ1-1; V: TRBV30; D: TRBD1; DNA: TGTGCCTGGAGTGTAGGACAGGGTTGGTCGGTCACTGAAGCTTTCTTT; CDR3: CAWSVGQGWSVTEAFF
J: TRBJ2-7; V: TRBV29-1; D: TRBD1; DNA: TGCAGCGTTGGAGGACAGGGGGGCTACGAGCAGTACTTC; CDR3: CSVGGQGGYEQYF
J: TRBJ1-2; V: TRBV6-5; D: -; DNA: TGTGCCAGCAAACCTGCCACGGGCTATGGCTACACCTTC; CDR3: CASKPATGYGYTF
J: TRBJ2-1; V: TRBV29-1; D: TRBD2; DNA: TGCAGCGCCACCGGACTAGCGGGAGGACTCAATGAGCAGTTCTTC; CDR3: CSATGLAGGLNEQFF
J: TRBJ1-2; V: TRBV30; D: TRBD1; DNA: TGTGCCTGGAGAACATTCCGGGACAGCTATGGCTACACCTTC; CDR3: CAWRTFRDSYGYTF
J: TRBJ1-6; V: TRBV7-8; D: -; DNA: TGTGCCAGCTGGCGAACCGGGTTCTTCGGGAATTCACCCCTCCACTTT; CDR3: CASWRTGFFGNSPLHF